This entry describes one TCR beta chain. The table came from immunoSEQ multiplex PCR; TCRdb's copy has only in-frame clones and leaves some out. The data hold about 1,800,000 clones, with just under 95% observed a single time. Terminally differentiated effector memory CD45RA+ cells were left out of the naive CD8 fraction, which was CD45RO-negative and positively selected for CCR7. This record belongs to a study of shared clonotypes between healthy human individuals. Trimming cost V 4 bases and J 2 bases; bases outside gene matches: 3. This CDR3 spans 15 amino acids. Germline V CDR1 and CDR2: SGHTA, FQGNSA.

The specimen was naive CD8+ T cells sorted from blood. This rearrangement joins TRBV7-2 to TRBJ2-1; TRBD1 matches at 9 bases. This TCR was sampled from a man aged 18 to 30 in good health. The CDR3 reads CASSWGTGTYNEQFF. Written as DNA, the CDR3 is TGTGCCAGCAGCTGGGGGACAGGGACCTACAATGAGCAGTTCTTC.